What follows describes a single T cell receptor (beta chain). What it binds is unknown. This sample was taken from a study of cytomegalovirus exposure and HLA in healthy donors. Study-level points and caveats: Among the most significant clusters, several appeared linked to common viral pathogens in a later analysis. A later analysis linked a missense variant in DCLRE1C to the trimming of TCR beta V and J genes. According to the study, around 180 TCR beta chains were cytomegalovirus-associated.

CDR1 is SEHNR, CDR2 FQNEAQ, per germline (reference sequence). V was trimmed by 0 bases and J by 6 bases, leaving 8 bases between them. The CDR3 is 14 residues long. A multiplex PCR was run with 60 Vbeta primers and 13 Jbeta primers. Sequencing was performed with immunoSEQ multiplex PCR; in TCRdb, only in-frame clones are kept and a portion is missing. The sample lists about 110,000 clones; about 76% were seen once. Input material: PBMCs. The receptor comes from a woman between 45 and 65 years old in good health and CMV-seropositive. The chain uses TRBV7-9 and TRBJ2-2, with TRBD1 as a possible D gene (6 bases). CDR3 in DNA: TGTGCCAGCAGCTTAGCGCAGGGGTCCGGGGAGCTGTTTTTT. Translating it yields CASSLAQGSGELFF.